This TCR beta chain originates from a study of shared clonotypes between healthy human individuals. Sequencing was performed with immunoSEQ multiplex PCR; in TCRdb, only in-frame clones are kept and a portion is missing. The sample contains approximately 640,000 clones, 90% of which appear only once. The TCR was taken from a man younger than 35 in good health. Some clones in this sample may be carry-over from other donors' samples. Specimen: memory CD8+ T cells from PBMCs. Stated subset: CD45RO+ cells pooled with CCR7-negative TemRA cells.

CDR3: CASSLGTGPSGQFF. The CDR3 DNA follows: TGTGCCAGCAGCTTAGGGACAGGGCCATCGGGGCAGTTCTTC. V usage is TRBV7-9 and J usage is TRBJ2-1; the match to TRBD1 covers 8 bases. The trim removed 1 base at V and 12 bases at J, leaving 8 bases unmatched. Germline loops: CDR1 SEHNR, CDR2 FQNEAQ (reference sequence). There are 14 residues in the CDR3.